These 18 T cell receptor beta chains were sequenced from one sample in a study of vaccination effects on CD4 cells after COVID-19. These receptors' targets are unknown. Clones were read by immunoSEQ multiplex PCR, and TCRdb kept only the in-frame ones, dropping some. This table has roughly 30,000 clones, less than 80% appearing once. After expansion with viral peptide pools in the ViraFEST assay, antigen-specific CD4+ T cells were sequenced. Isolation of CD4+ T cells took place after about ten days of culture. Vaccinees lacked prior SARS-CoV-2 infection and tested negative for nucleocapsid antibodies. The sample in question was CD4+ T cells from PBMCs cultured with HCoV-OC43 spike peptides, obtained before COVID-19 vaccination. Regarding subset: HCoV-OC43 spike overlapping peptide pool stimulation. These receptors were obtained from a human donor who received a COVID-19 vaccine.

V and J are TRBV9 and TRBJ2-3; D might be TRBD1 (6 bases). The CDR3 totals 15 residues. V dropped 3 bases and J dropped 5 bases, with 16 bases sitting between them. Germline lookup yields CDR1 SGDLS and CDR2 YYNGEE. DNA for the CDR3: TGTGCCAGCAGCGAAAATCCCCAGGGGATAGATACGCAGTATTTT. Its translation is CASSENPQGIDTQYF.

V is TRBV24-1 and J is TRBJ2-3; 10 bases agree with TRBD2. Losses at the gene ends were 12 bases for V and 1 base for J; bases not matched to a gene: 3. Germline V gives CDR1 KGHDR, CDR2 SFDVKD. The CDR3 covers 13 residues. The CDR3 loop is CAVGLAGTDTQYF. For the CDR3, the DNA is TGTGCCGTAGGACTAGCGGGCACAGATACGCAGTATTTT.

This sequence joins TRBV11-3 and TRBJ2-1, with TRBD1 matching 8 bases. This CDR3 comprises 13 residues. The J segment lost 8 bases and the V segment lost 5 bases, leaving 5 bases of the junction unmatched. Germline V gene data show CDR1 as SGHNT and CDR2 as YENEEA. CDR3 in amino acids: CASSAGGRDEQFF. The CDR3 nucleotides read TGTGCCAGCAGCGCAGGGGGCCGGGATGAGCAGTTCTTC.

In its sample, this clone was seen a few times. The chain combines TRBV3-1 (or the pseudogene TRBV3-2) with TRBJ2-1, with TRBD2 matching 10 bases. The germline CDR1 and CDR2 sequences are LGHDT and YNNKEL (reference sequence). CDR3 length: 15 residues. The V segment lost 0 bases and the J segment 12 bases; nucleotides outside the gene matches: 8. CDR3 residues: CASSQDGSGRALQFF. The CDR3 bases are TGTGCCAGCAGCCAAGATGGAAGCGGGAGGGCCCTGCAGTTCTTC.

The chain is built from TRBV10-1 and TRBJ2-7, with no clear D. V lost 3 bases to trimming and J lost 0 bases, with 9 bases between them. Germline V gene lookup returns CDR1 WNHNN and CDR2 SYGVQD (reference sequence). The CDR3 covers 14 residues. The CDR3 DNA follows: TGCGCCAGCAGTGATGTCGGGTACTCCTACGAGCAGTACTTC. Amino acid sequence: CASSDVGYSYEQYF.

The chain has TRBV27 and TRBJ2-7, with D uncertain. The CDR3 contains 14 residues. V lost 4 bases to trimming and J lost 2 bases, with 12 bases between them. Per germline, CDR1 MNHEY and CDR2 SMNVEV (reference sequence). The CDR3 nucleotides are TGTGCCAGCAGTTCGAACTCTCGTACCTACGAGCAGTACTTC. The encoded protein is CASSSNSRTYEQYF.

This clone is medium-sized (0.01 to 0.1%) in the sample. V and J are TRBV3-1 (or the pseudogene TRBV3-2) and TRBJ2-2; the match to TRBD1 covers 9 bases. The length of the CDR3 is 15 residues. Losses at the gene ends were 6 bases for V and 5 bases for J; bases not matched to a gene: 7. The V gene's germline CDR1 is LGHDT and CDR2 YNNKEL (reference sequence). Here the CDR3 reads CASSPQGAGTGELFF. CDR3 DNA sequence: TGTGCCAGCAGTCCACAGGGGGCGGGGACCGGGGAGCTGTTTTTT.

This clone was seen a single time. The chain is built from TRBV7-8 and TRBJ1-4; the D gene is possibly TRBD1 (6 bases). The CDR3 length is 16 residues. Germline CDR1 is SGHVS and CDR2 is FQNEAQ. The V end was cut by 5 bases, the J end by 0 bases, with 13 bases between. In nucleotides, the CDR3 is TGTGCCAGCAGCGCCGGACAGCATGCAACTAATGAAAAACTGTTTTTT. This encodes CASSAGQHATNEKLFF.

V gene TRBV6-5 combines with J gene TRBJ1-2; 9 bases agree with TRBD1. The CDR3 is made up of 15 amino acids. Trimming cost V 6 bases and J 4 bases; bases outside gene matches: 9. Germline values: CDR1 MNHEY, CDR2 SVGAGI. The DNA for the CDR3 is TGTGCCAGCAGCCTAACACAGGGGGCGAGCTATGGCTACACCTTC. Protein product: CASSLTQGASYGYTF.

This sequence joins TRBV2 and TRBJ1-5; D might be TRBD1 (6 bases). The V and J ends lost 6 bases and 4 bases respectively, with 7 bases between them. CDR3 length equals 12 residues. Germline-derived CDR1 and CDR2 are SNHLY and FYNNEI. For the CDR3, the DNA is TGTGCCAGCAGGGACAGTAATCAGCCCCAGCATTTT. Translated, it gives CASRDSNQPQHF.

This clone was seen a few times. The chain is built from TRBV6-6 and TRBJ2-2, with TRBD1 as a possible D gene (6 bases). Germline V gene sequence: CDR1 MNHNY, CDR2 SVGAGI (reference sequence). Trimming removed 7 bases at V and 6 bases at J, with 15 bases between. The CDR3 covers 14 residues. CDR3 region: CASKDPGVAGELFF. Written as DNA, the CDR3 is TGTGCCAGCAAGGATCCAGGGGTCGCCGGGGAGCTGTTTTTT.

The chain carries TRBV28 and TRBJ2-7, with a possible D match to TRBD1 (6 bases). V was cut by 4 bases and J by 0 bases, with 13 bases left in between. CDR1 and CDR2 (germline): MDHEN, SYDVKM. CDR3 length: 15 residues. CDR3 DNA sequence: TGTGCCAGCAGTTGGCGACGGGACATCTCCTACGAGCAGTACTTC. Translated, it gives CASSWRRDISYEQYF.

The chain has TRBV28 and TRBJ2-7, with 11 bases lining up with TRBD1. Trimming cost V 5 bases and J 2 bases; bases outside gene matches: 5. Germline lookup yields CDR1 MDHEN and CDR2 SYDVKM. This CDR3 is 15 amino acids long. This chain's CDR3 is CASSVPGQGAYEQYF. In nucleotides, the CDR3 is TGTGCCAGCAGTGTGCCGGGACAGGGGGCCTACGAGCAGTACTTC.

The CDR3 region is CASSYSIGIRTDTQYF. The CDR3, as DNA: TGTGCCAGCAGTTACTCGATCGGGATCCGCACAGATACGCAGTATTTT. This chain joins TRBV6-2 or TRBV6-3 and TRBJ2-3; the D gene is possibly TRBD2 (5 bases). V lost 0 bases, J lost 1 base, and 11 bases lay in between. CDR3 length: 16 residues. Germline lookup yields CDR1 MNHEY and CDR2 SVGEGT.

The CDR3: CATSRDLSGRGNEQFF. In DNA, the CDR3 is TGTGCCACCAGCAGAGATCTTAGCGGGAGAGGCAATGAGCAGTTCTTC. The rearrangement joins TRBV15 to TRBJ2-1; 9 nucleotides align to TRBD2. Trimming removed 0 bases from V and 6 bases from J; junction bases left unmatched: 6. This CDR3 comprises 16 residues. The germline V gene has CDR1 LNHNV and CDR2 YYDKDF (reference sequence).

The chain carries TRBV5-5 and TRBJ2-2; D perhaps matches TRBD2 (7 bases). CDR1 SGHKS and CDR2 YYEKEE come from the germline V gene (reference sequence). V was trimmed by 0 bases and J by 7 bases, leaving 13 bases between them. The CDR3 consists of 15 residues. CDR3 loop: CASSLAGGQVGELFF. CDR3 DNA: TGTGCCAGCAGCTTGGCCGGGGGGCAGGTCGGGGAGCTGTTTTTT.

This clone was picked up one time. This sequence joins TRBV10-3 and TRBJ1-2; maybe TRBD1 (6 bases). The V and J ends lost 9 bases and 0 bases respectively, with 14 bases between them. This CDR3 comprises 14 residues. The germline CDR1 and CDR2 sequences are ENHRY and SYGVKD. The chain's CDR3 is CAMSDRNANYGYTF. In nucleotides, the CDR3 is TGTGCCATGAGCGACAGGAACGCTAACTATGGCTACACCTTC.

The chain is built from TRBV28 and TRBJ1-2; 9 bases line up with TRBD1. Per the germline V gene, CDR1 is MDHEN and CDR2 is SYDVKM. Unmatched junction bases numbered 6, after V lost 6 bases and J lost 4 bases. This CDR3 has 14 amino acids. The CDR3 nucleotides are TGTGCCAGCAGCGGGACAGGGATAGGCTATGGCTACACCTTC. Its protein product is CASSGTGIGYGYTF.